This TCR beta chain was sequenced for a study of OX40 agonist ivuxolimab in advanced cancers. The overall study: Given to patients was ivuxolimab, an agonistic anti-OX40 (CD134) antibody. Study-level findings and limits: Both blood CD4+ and CD8+ T cells showed clonal growth by week 6 at 0.1 to 3.0 mg/kg.

Note on this clone: Its antigen is undetermined.

Germline CDR1 reads MGHRA; CDR2 reads YSYEKL. This CDR3 is built from 15 residues. V lost 1 base to trimming and J lost 4 bases, with 13 bases between them. The table came from immunoSEQ multiplex PCR; TCRdb's copy has only in-frame clones and leaves some out. This sample has more than 60,000 clones, with roughly 91% found just once. The rearrangement links TRBV4-1 to TRBJ1-2, with D perhaps matching TRBD1 (6 bases). The specimen comprised CD4+ or CD8+ T cells sorted from blood, sampled in a trial of the OX40 agonist ivuxolimab. The origin of this receptor is an adult with an advanced solid tumor such as melanoma, head and neck, liver or kidney cancer. The chain's CDR3 is CASSQVGGRRYGYTF. In DNA form, the CDR3 reads TGCGCCAGCAGCCAAGTAGGGGGGCGCCGCTATGGCTACACCTTC.